Given below is one TCR beta chain in context. TCRbeta library construction was performed incorporating unique molecular identifiers. TCRdb independently ran MiXCR on the PCR reads; one entry per CDR3 protein. This sample has approximately 270,000 distinct CDR3 sequences; around 25% occur once, and the top ten carry roughly 5%. V gave up 2 bases and J gave up 4 bases, with 5 bases separating them. CDR1 SGHVS and CDR2 FQNEAQ come from the germline V gene. CDR3 length: 12 amino acids. This specimen comes from a study of T-cell reconstitution after alpha-beta-depleted transplantation in children. The chain carries TRBV7-8 and TRBJ1-1; D not resolved. The clonotype originates from a female patient aged 2-10 years who had a stem cell transplant for congenital amegakaryocytic thrombocytopenia, so the T cells may come from the graft donor. Source: PBMCs, mostly from graft donor cells, taken 360 days after TCRalphabeta/CD19-depleted stem cell transplant. In nucleotides, the CDR3 is TGTGCCAGCAGCTTAACGGTCACTGAAGCTTTCTTT. This encodes CASSLTVTEAFF.